What follows are 9 T cell receptor beta chains derived from one specimen sequenced in a study of T cell responses to AZD1222 COVID-19 vaccine. Here immunoSEQ multiplex PCR was the method, and the copy in TCRdb shows in-frame clones only, minus some. The sample holds roughly 100,000 clones; roughly 82% are singletons and the top ten take 5%. This material consisted of peripheral blood, taken on day 0 of AZD1222 vaccination. The receptors shown here come from an adult in good health.

The gene calls are TRBV5-6 and TRBJ2-1; D call uncertain. Deletions cut 4 bases from V and 2 bases from J, with 13 bases between. This CDR3 has 15 residues. Germline V lookup: CDR1 SGHDT, CDR2 YYEEEE. CDR3 sequence (DNA): TGTGCCAGCAGCCCTGGAAGGGCAACCTACAATGAGCAGTTCTTC. This translates into CASSPGRATYNEQFF.

The chain has TRBV11-2 and TRBJ2-6; unclear D gene. This CDR3 is built from 15 residues. Germline CDR1 SGHAT, CDR2 FQNNGV. V shed 1 base and J shed 0 bases, with 4 bases lying between them. This CDR3 is CASSLGDSGANVLTF. The DNA for the CDR3 is TGTGCCAGCAGCTTAGGAGACTCTGGGGCCAACGTCCTGACTTTC.

The gene calls are TRBV5-8 and TRBJ1-1, with D uncertain. Germline CDR1 is SGHTS and CDR2 is YDEGEE. The CDR3 totals 14 residues. V was clipped by 5 bases and J by 1 base, with 12 bases between them. CDR3 in amino acids: CASRPGGKNTEAFF. CDR3 in DNA: TGTGCCAGCAGACCGGGAGGGAAGAACACTGAAGCTTTCTTT.

This sequence joins TRBV18 and TRBJ2-7; 8 bases agree with TRBD1. The V gene's germline CDR1 is KGHSH and CDR2 LQKENI. J was trimmed by 3 bases and V by 6 bases; bases with no gene match: 7. The CDR3 length is 14 residues. This CDR3 is CASSDRGTGYEQYF. The CDR3 region has the DNA TGTGCCAGCTCCGACAGGGGAACAGGCTACGAGCAGTACTTC.

The genes are TRBV4-2 and TRBJ2-7; D gene ambiguous. CDR3 size: 13 residues. V was clipped by 0 bases and J by 9 bases, with 12 bases between them. Germline CDR1 LGHNA, CDR2 YNFKEQ. CDR3 nucleotide sequence: TGTGCCAGCAGCCAAGAGGAGCCCTCAAGGCAGTACTTC. Amino acids: CASSQEEPSRQYF.

This clone has more than one count but fewer than ten. The chain recombines TRBV9 with TRBJ1-3, with TRBD1 matching 9 bases. This CDR3 region has 16 residues. V dropped 0 bases and J dropped 6; count of bases not matched to a gene: 7. Germline CDR1 reads SGDLS; CDR2 reads YYNGEE. This CDR3 is CASSVGTGAGVNTIYF. Here the CDR3 DNA reads TGTGCCAGCAGCGTAGGGACAGGGGCCGGGGTAAACACCATATATTTT.

This clone has just one count. The genes are TRBV4-3 and TRBJ1-1; D remains unclear. The CDR3 extends over 15 amino acids. Germline CDR1 reads LGHNA; CDR2 reads YSLEER. V lost 1 base and J 2 bases, leaving 11 bases between the germline ends. This CDR3 is CASSQGVRFNTEAFF. For the CDR3, the DNA is TGCGCCAGCAGCCAAGGAGTACGTTTCAACACTGAAGCTTTCTTT.

V and J are TRBV14 and TRBJ1-2; D is unresolved. CDR3 length: 12 residues. Germline CDR1 SGHDN, CDR2 FVKESK. V was cut by 4 bases and J by 8 bases, with 11 bases left in between. In DNA, the CDR3 is TGTGCCAGCAGCCCCGACCGGGCGGGCTACACCTTC. It encodes CASSPDRAGYTF.

The V gene is TRBV4-3, the J gene TRBJ2-5; D call uncertain. The germline V gene has CDR1 LGHNA and CDR2 YSLEER. This CDR3 is 15 amino acids long. The germline V and J ends were trimmed by 0 bases and 2 bases, with 10 bases remaining between them. The CDR3 loop reads CASSQDRGGQETQYF. The CDR3 bases are TGCGCCAGCAGCCAAGATCGTGGCGGACAAGAGACCCAGTACTTC.